These T cell receptor beta chains were read from a single sample in a study of blood T cell repertoires in COVID-19. Using immunoSEQ multiplex PCR, the repertoire was profiled, and TCRdb retains in-frame clones only, with some absent. The sample lists tens of thousands of clones; about 86% were seen once. Sequencing was carried out using peripheral blood. The receptors here all came from a man aged 50-60 years with acute or convalescent COVID-19. Both conserved end residues are part of each CDR3. A D gene is named only where the DNA matches it firmly. A row's size may be missing; if present it is once, few, many or a size class.

d_call	v_call	clone_size	j_call	cdr3_aa	cdr3_nt
-	TRBV5-4	-	TRBJ1-5	CASSSQGINQPQHF	TGTGCCAGCAGCTCCCAGGGGATCAATCAGCCCCAGCATTTT
-	TRBV3-1/TRBV3-2	-	TRBJ2-1	CASSQVSGLDEQFF	TGTGCCAGCAGCCAAGTCAGCGGGTTGGATGAGCAGTTCTTC
TRBD2	TRBV11-3	-	TRBJ2-7	CASSFGSGSIDEQYF	TGTGCCAGCAGCTTCGGTAGCGGGAGTATCGACGAGCAGTACTTC
-	TRBV9	few	TRBJ2-5	CASSVSSQETQYF	TGTGCCAGCAGCGTATCTAGCCAAGAGACCCAGTACTTC
-	TRBV9	-	TRBJ2-7	CASNTPSPEQYF	TGTGCCAGCAACACCCCTTCCCCCGAGCAGTACTTC
TRBD2	TRBV9	-	TRBJ2-1	CASSVRRAGGPRGEQFF	TGTGCCAGCAGCGTGAGGCGAGCGGGAGGGCCAAGGGGTGAGCAGTTCTTC
-	TRBV19	-	TRBJ1-1	CASIDGDWDTEAFF	TGTGCCAGTATCGACGGGGATTGGGACACTGAAGCTTTCTTT
TRBD1	TRBV28	-	TRBJ2-7	CASRPGQRGNEQYF	TGTGCCAGCAGACCGGGACAGAGAGGCAACGAGCAGTACTTC
-	TRBV9	-	TRBJ1-3	CASSVKGAGNTIYF	TGTGCCAGCAGCGTAAAGGGGGCTGGAAACACCATATATTTT
-	TRBV29-1	once	TRBJ1-1	CSVDSIGGNTEAFF	TGCAGCGTTGACAGTATAGGAGGGAACACTGAAGCTTTCTTT
-	TRBV12-3/TRBV12-4	-	TRBJ1-5	CASSYAHGRPQHF	TGTGCCAGCAGTTATGCCCACGGGAGGCCCCAGCATTTT
TRBD1	TRBV6-5	-	TRBJ2-4	CASASQGAGGNIQYF	TGTGCCAGCGCCTCACAGGGGGCCGGGGGAAACATTCAGTACTTC
-	TRBV5-1	-	TRBJ1-1	CASRETGLMNTEAFF	TGCGCCAGCAGAGAAACAGGGCTCATGAACACTGAAGCTTTCTTT
-	TRBV20-1	-	TRBJ1-1	CSASSGDEMNTEAFF	TGCAGTGCTAGTTCGGGGGACGAGATGAACACTGAAGCTTTCTTT
-	TRBV6-6	-	TRBJ1-5	CASRTLDTVGPQHF	TGTGCCAGCAGGACCCTGGACACAGTCGGGCCCCAGCATTTT
-	TRBV19	-	TRBJ1-2	CASSILNREYGYTF	TGTGCCAGTAGTATTTTGAACCGGGAGTATGGCTACACCTTC
TRBD1	TRBV7-3	-	TRBJ2-3	CASSPSGQGGSDTQYF	TGTGCCAGCAGCCCCTCGGGACAGGGAGGTTCAGATACGCAGTATTTT
-	TRBV7-3	-	TRBJ2-1	CASNPQGSNEQFF	TGTGCCAGCAACCCGCAGGGTTCCAATGAGCAGTTCTTC
-	TRBV9	-	TRBJ2-2	CASSGGNTGELFF	TGTGCCAGCAGCGGGGGCAACACCGGGGAGCTGTTTTTT